One and the same sample provided the 6 T cell receptor beta chains below, sequenced in a study of cytomegalovirus exposure and HLA in healthy donors. Assay used: immunoSEQ multiplex PCR; TCRdb lists only in-frame clones, some missing. The data hold 130,000 or so clones, with approximately 90% observed a single time. The sequencing sample was made of PBMCs. The receptors were gathered from a woman aged 30 to 39 in good health and CMV-seropositive.

J is TRBJ2-5 and V is TRBV5-1, with D possibly matching TRBD1 (5 bases). This CDR3 is 15 amino acids long. Germline V gene sequence: CDR1 SGHRS, CDR2 YFSETQ. V lost 1 base and J lost 4, with 14 bases in between. Here the CDR3 reads CASSLFQGLGETQYF. The CDR3 bases are TGCGCCAGCAGCTTGTTTCAGGGCTTGGGAGAGACCCAGTACTTC.

The chain couples TRBV6-1 to TRBJ1-2, with TRBD1 matching 8 bases. V shed 2 bases and J 6 bases; nucleotides not matched to a gene: 8. CDR3 length equals 15 residues. Germline V gene sequence: CDR1 MNHNS, CDR2 SASEGT. DNA of the CDR3: TGTGCCAGCAGTGAATTGGCAGGGGGCGCGGATGGCTACACCTTC. Protein sequence: CASSELAGGADGYTF.

The genes are TRBV18 and TRBJ2-3, with a weak D call TRBD2 (6 bases). V lost 4 bases and J lost 3, with 14 bases in between. The V gene's germline CDR1 is KGHSH and CDR2 LQKENI. The CDR3 is made up of 15 amino acids. CDR3 sequence reads: CASSLSPGGTDTQYF. The CDR3 nucleotides are TGTGCCAGCTCACTGAGTCCTGGGGGGACAGATACGCAGTATTTT.

The chain links TRBV13 to TRBJ2-1, with D unclear. Germline V gene lookup returns CDR1 PRHDT and CDR2 FYEKMQ (reference sequence). This CDR3 is built from 15 residues. V was clipped by 5 bases and J by 0 bases, with 11 bases between them. DNA of the CDR3: TGTGCCAGCAGCCTTTTCAGATCCTCCTACAATGAGCAGTTCTTC. This encodes CASSLFRSSYNEQFF.

This chain links TRBV9 with TRBJ1-2; tentatively, D is TRBD1 (6 bases). CDR1 is SGDLS and CDR2 is YYNGEE in the germline V gene. The CDR3 covers 12 residues. The germline V and J ends were trimmed by 0 bases and 6 bases, with 6 bases remaining between them. The CDR3 protein is CASSVAGDGYTF. The CDR3 nucleotides read TGTGCCAGCAGCGTAGCAGGGGATGGCTACACCTTC. Complete variable domain (other parts from reference TRBV9 and TRBJ1-2): DSGVTQTPKHLITATGQRVTLRCSPRSGDLSVYWYQQSLDQGLQFLIQYYNGEERAKGNILERFSAQQFPDLHSELNLSSLELGDSALYFCASSVAGDGYTFGSGTRLTVV.

V is TRBV4-1 and J is TRBJ2-7, with TRBD1 identical over 8 bases. The V and J ends lost 4 bases and 3 bases, in that order; junction bases with no gene match: 5. The CDR3 consists of 14 residues. CDR1 is MGHRA and CDR2 is YSYEKL in the germline V gene. The DNA for the CDR3 is TGCGCCAGCAGCCCTTCCGGACAGGGCTACGAGCAGTACTTC. It translates to CASSPSGQGYEQYF.